This passage covers 10 T cell receptor beta chains from one sample sequenced in a study of graft-versus-host responses after intestinal transplantation. These receptors have no known antigen. Profiling relied on immunoSEQ multiplex PCR, and the TCRdb table lists in-frame clones only, not all of them. Of 60,000 to 90,000 clones in the sample, 90% were seen once. Sample: unstimulated CD8+ T cells sorted from spleen or lymph node cells, taken before intestinal transplant. Receptor source: a human donor who received an intestinal transplant.

The V gene is TRBV11-2, the J gene TRBJ2-2, with 10 bases that match TRBD1. Germline CDR1 reads SGHAT; CDR2 reads FQNNGV. Unmatched junction bases numbered 7, after V lost 5 bases and J lost 4 bases. The CDR3 covers 16 residues. CDR3 residues: CASSAGTGAGTGELFF. The CDR3 DNA sequence: TGTGCCAGCAGCGCCGGGACAGGGGCGGGCACCGGGGAGCTGTTTTTT.

This chain links TRBV28 with TRBJ1-2; TRBD1 matches 10 bases. The germline CDR1 and CDR2 sequences are MDHEN and SYDVKM. The J segment lost 3 bases and the V segment lost 5 bases, leaving 6 bases of the junction unmatched. The CDR3 is 15 residues long. The CDR3: CASSTTGGGDYGYTF. The CDR3 DNA sequence: TGTGCCAGCAGTACGACAGGGGGCGGGGACTATGGCTACACCTTC.

V is TRBV19 and J is TRBJ1-2; D is possibly TRBD1 (6 bases). Looked up from germline, CDR1 is LNHDA and CDR2 is SQIVND (reference sequence). The CDR3 length is 13 residues. Trimming shortened V by 4 bases and J by 5 bases, and 11 bases separated the two germline ends. In DNA, the CDR3 is TGTGCCAGTAGTACCGGGACATCGTATGGCTACACCTTC. This codes for CASSTGTSYGYTF.

The chain couples TRBV4-1 to TRBJ1-2; 7 bases map to TRBD1. The CDR3 length is 14 residues. Germline V CDR1 and CDR2: MGHRA, YSYEKL. V lost 5 bases and J lost 6; bases outside the gene matches: 9. The CDR3 DNA follows: TGCGCCAGCAGCTTACCGGGAGGGGGCAATGGCTACACCTTC. Amino acids: CASSLPGGGNGYTF.

This clone was detected once. The chain joins TRBV7-3 to TRBJ2-1; 10 bases agree with TRBD2. This CDR3 is built from 17 residues. Germline V gene sequence: CDR1 SGHTA, CDR2 FQGTGA. V was pared by 3 bases and J by 4 bases, with 9 bases of the junction left unmatched. This chain's CDR3 is CASSFPRAGGPYNEQFF. The CDR3 DNA reads TGTGCCAGCAGCTTCCCGCGAGCGGGGGGGCCGTACAATGAGCAGTTCTTC.

The gene calls are TRBV11-3 and TRBJ2-1; 16 bases align to TRBD2. The CDR3 extends over 16 amino acids. V lost 4 bases to trimming and J lost 9 bases; unmatched junction nucleotides: 6. Germline assignment: CDR1 SGHNT and CDR2 YENEEA. Here the CDR3 reads CASSSGTSGGAGEQFF. As DNA, the CDR3 is TGTGCCAGCAGCTCCGGGACTAGCGGGGGGGCGGGTGAGCAGTTCTTC.

This chain joins TRBV4-1 and TRBJ1-2, with unresolved D. The length of the CDR3 is 12 residues. Trimming shortened V by 0 bases and J by 5 bases, and 4 bases separated the two germline ends. CDR1 and CDR2 (germline): MGHRA, YSYEKL. The CDR3 nucleotides are TGCGCCAGCAGCCAAGATCTGTATGGCTACACCTTC. This translates into CASSQDLYGYTF.

The chain joins TRBV9 to TRBJ1-1, with a tentative D call TRBD1 (5 bases). This CDR3 region has 16 residues. V was trimmed by 3 bases and J by 6 bases, leaving 21 bases between them. Germline V gene sequence: CDR1 SGDLS, CDR2 YYNGEE. Written as DNA, the CDR3 is TGTGCCAGCAGCGGGGGGGGACCGAGGCAGGACCCTGAAGCTTTCTTT. Translation gives CASSGGGPRQDPEAFF.

The chain couples TRBV7-6 to TRBJ2-7; TRBD2 agrees at 14 bases. The CDR3 loop spans 16 amino acids. J lost 3 bases, V lost 6 bases, and 7 bases had no gene match. The germline V gene has CDR1 SGHVS and CDR2 FNYEAQ. This CDR3 reads CASSTGTSGGSYEQYF. For the CDR3, the DNA is TGTGCCAGCAGTACCGGGACTAGCGGGGGAAGCTACGAGCAGTACTTC.

The gene calls are TRBV19 and TRBJ1-5; possibly TRBD1 for D (6 bases). Germline values: CDR1 LNHDA, CDR2 SQIVND (reference sequence). Between the trimmed V and J ends, which lost 6 bases and 7 bases, there was a span of 13 bases. The CDR3 spans 13 residues. The CDR3 protein is CASSQGQRQPQHF. The CDR3 nucleotides are TGTGCCAGTAGCCAGGGGCAGAGGCAGCCCCAGCATTTT.